This TCR beta chain is drawn from a study of T cell repertoires in cytomegalovirus infection. Study overall: Well-studied HLA-B-restricted epitopes and recently identified HLA-C-restricted epitopes of CMV were both used in the study. Both a matching HLA type and CMV infection were indicated by public TCR beta signatures. Study-level points and caveats: HLA-C-restricted, CMV-specific TCR beta clonotypes were dominant ex vivo.

TCRdb re-analysed the reads in MiXCR, keeping a single row per CDR3 protein. Of about half a million distinct CDR3 sequences listed, roughly 34% are singletons. In this sample, this clonotype turned up many times. Antigen specificity is unknown. The CDR3 is 15 residues long. V shed 5 bases, J shed 3 bases, and the junction held 5 bases outside the gene matches. Germline V gene lookup returns CDR1 SGHVS and CDR2 FQNEAQ. This rearrangement joins TRBV7-8 to TRBJ2-7, with 12 bases aligning to TRBD2. The sequencing here drew on cultured PBMCs, taken from culture after CMV antigen stimulation. This TCR was sampled from a human donor in good health (CMV status not recorded). Some clones in this sample may be carry-over from other donors' samples. The CDR3 bases are TGTGCCAGCAGCAAACTAGCGGGAGGTATCTACGAGCAGTACGTC. Its protein product is CASSKLAGGIYEQYV.